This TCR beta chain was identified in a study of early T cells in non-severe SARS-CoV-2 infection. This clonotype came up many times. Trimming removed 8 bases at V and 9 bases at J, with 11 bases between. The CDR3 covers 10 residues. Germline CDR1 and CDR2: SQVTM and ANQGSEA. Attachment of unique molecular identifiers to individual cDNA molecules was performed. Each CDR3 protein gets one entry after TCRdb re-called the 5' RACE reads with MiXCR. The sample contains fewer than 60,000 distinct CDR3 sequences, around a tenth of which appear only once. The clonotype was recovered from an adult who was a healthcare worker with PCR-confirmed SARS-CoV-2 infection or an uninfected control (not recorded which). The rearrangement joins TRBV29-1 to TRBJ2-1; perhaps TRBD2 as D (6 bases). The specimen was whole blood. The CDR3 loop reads CSSGGIEQFF. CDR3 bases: TGCAGCTCTGGGGGGATTGAGCAGTTCTTC.